These 23 T cell receptor beta chains came from one sample sequenced in a study of shared clonotypes between healthy human individuals. Some clones are missing from TCRdb's copy, which holds only in-frame ones; the method was immunoSEQ multiplex PCR. The repertoire holds under 600,000 clones, with around 78% as singletons. The sequenced sample consisted of PBMCs. The receptors originated from a woman in her thirties or forties in good health. Some clones in this sample may be carry-over from other donors' samples.

This clone was detected only a few times. The chain recombines TRBV19 with TRBJ2-7; D is unclear. The CDR3 is 12 amino acids. Germline V gene sequence: CDR1 LNHDA, CDR2 SQIVND (reference sequence). V gave up 3 bases and J gave up 4 bases, with 7 bases separating them. The CDR3 nucleotides are TGTGCCAGTAGTATGTCCCGGTACGAGCAGTACTTC. Protein product: CASSMSRYEQYF.

This chain uses TRBV6-1 with TRBJ2-7, with 12 bases matching TRBD2. This CDR3 has 16 amino acids. V lost 0 bases and J lost 6; bases outside the gene matches: 6. From germline, CDR1 is MNHNS and CDR2 SASEGT. The CDR3 DNA reads TGTGCCAGCAGTGAAGCCCAACTACTAGCGGGAGGCGAGCAGTACTTC. This encodes CASSEAQLLAGGEQYF.

The CDR3: CASSPSLAGTTDTQYF. The CDR3 DNA sequence: TGTGCCAGCAGCCCCAGTCTAGCGGGGACCACAGATACGCAGTATTTT. The rearrangement uses TRBV7-9 and TRBJ2-3, with 9 bases aligning to TRBD2. The V gene's germline CDR1 is SEHNR and CDR2 FQNEAQ (reference sequence). The V segment lost 5 bases and the J segment 2 bases; nucleotides outside the gene matches: 8. CDR3 length equals 16 residues.

The chain joins TRBV10-3 to TRBJ1-1; D uncertain. V was cut by 0 bases and J by 8 bases, with 16 bases left in between. The CDR3 has 15 amino acids. Germline V gene sequence: CDR1 ENHRY, CDR2 SYGVKD. The chain's CDR3 is CAISESGIPNAEAFF. In nucleotides, the CDR3 is TGTGCCATCAGTGAGTCCGGGATCCCGAACGCCGAAGCTTTCTTT.

Of note for this clone: Compared with germline, one end of the junction differs, possibly owing to a read error. The chain uses TRBV30 and TRBJ1-2; D is unresolved. Germline loops: CDR1 GTSNPN, CDR2 SVGIG (reference sequence). CDR3 length: 14 residues. The CDR3 sequence is CAWSLSIEAPALGF. CDR3 DNA: TGTGCCTGGAGTCTCTCCATAGAGGCCCCGGCCTTGGGCTTC. The variable domain in full, with the rest retrieved from reference TRBV30 and TRBJ1-2, is SQTIHQWPATLVQPVGSPLSLECTVEGTSNPNLYWYRQAAGRGLQLLFYSVGIGQISSEVPQNLSASRPQDRQFILSSKKLLLSDSGFYLCAWSLSIEAPALGFGSGTRLTVV.

This clone was recorded a few times. This chain joins TRBV9 and TRBJ2-5; D not resolved. This CDR3 comprises 15 residues. Germline V lookup: CDR1 SGDLS, CDR2 YYNGEE. V lost 0 bases and J lost 2, with 11 bases in between. The CDR3 bases are TGTGCCAGCAGCGTAGATTCGACACGACAAGAGACCCAGTACTTC. Protein sequence: CASSVDSTRQETQYF.

In its sample, this clone was seen many times. The same CDR3 can be traced to other DNA sequences in this sample. The rearrangement joins TRBV7-9 to TRBJ1-1; D is unresolved. The germline V gene has CDR1 SEHNR and CDR2 FQNEAQ (reference sequence). This CDR3 is built from 12 residues. Trimming left V 3 bases short and J 11 bases short, with 13 bases between. CDR3 sequence reads: CASSLGRGGAFF. In nucleotides, the CDR3 is TGTGCCAGCAGCTTGGGCCGGGGAGGGGCTTTCTTT.

The chain couples TRBV28 to TRBJ1-2, with 9 nucleotides matching TRBD1. This CDR3 spans 15 amino acids. Germline assignment: CDR1 MDHEN and CDR2 SYDVKM. V lost 6 bases and J lost 4; bases outside the gene matches: 9. DNA for the CDR3: TGTGCCAGCAGCAAGCCGGGACAGGGAGGCTATGGCTACACCTTC. This sequence encodes CASSKPGQGGYGYTF.

This clone occurred many times. The chain employs TRBV27 and TRBJ2-1, with TRBD2 matching over 10 bases. Germline V gives CDR1 MNHEY, CDR2 SMNVEV (reference sequence). This CDR3 is built from 15 residues. Trimming removed 7 bases from V and 6 bases from J; junction bases left unmatched: 9. CDR3 DNA sequence: TGTGCCAGCATCTCAGCGGGAGGGATGGGCAATGAGCAGTTCTTC. Amino acids: CASISAGGMGNEQFF.

This clone was seen only a few times. V usage is TRBV11-3 and J usage is TRBJ2-7; D uncertain. Deletions cut 4 bases from V and 2 bases from J, with 9 bases between. This CDR3 contains 13 residues. CDR1 is SGHNT and CDR2 is YENEEA in the germline V gene. The CDR3 nucleotides read TGTGCCAGCAGCTCCGGGCCTCCCTACGAGCAGTACTTC. It codes for CASSSGPPYEQYF. Full variable domain (missing parts from reference TRBV11-3 and TRBJ2-7): EAGVVQSPRYKIIEKKQPVAFWCNPISGHNTLYWYLQNLGQGPELLIRYENEEAVDDSQLPKDRFSAERLKGVDSTLKIQPAELGDSAVYLCASSSGPPYEQYFGPGTRLTVT.

This chain joins TRBV7-2 and TRBJ2-7, with TRBD2 identical over 12 bases. The CDR3 is 16 amino acids. Germline V lookup: CDR1 SGHTA, CDR2 FQGNSA. V was clipped by 5 bases and J by 2 bases; unmatched bases: 7. CDR3 sequence: CASSAGLAGSAYEQYF. In nucleotides, the CDR3 is TGTGCCAGCAGCGCCGGACTAGCGGGAAGCGCCTACGAGCAGTACTTC.

The chain joins TRBV5-4 to TRBJ1-2, with 10 bases fitting TRBD1. V lost 7 bases and J lost 7; bases outside the gene matches: 16. CDR3 length: 16 residues. Germline lookup yields CDR1 SGHNT and CDR2 YYREEE (reference sequence). CDR3 amino acids: CASATGGGQGKSGYTF. DNA of the CDR3: TGTGCCAGCGCGACAGGAGGGGGACAGGGGAAAAGTGGCTACACCTTC.

The rearrangement joins TRBV19 to TRBJ2-3; the D is unclear. This CDR3 contains 13 residues. CDR1 and CDR2 (germline): LNHDA, SQIVND (reference sequence). V was shortened by 7 bases and J by 5 bases, with 13 bases between the two germline ends. The CDR3 coding sequence is TGTGCCAGTAACAAAGGACGAGAAGATACGCAGTATTTT. The encoded protein is CASNKGREDTQYF.

The V and J genes are TRBV9 and TRBJ2-5, with D perhaps TRBD2 (5 bases). Germline-derived CDR1 and CDR2 are SGDLS and YYNGEE. Trimming left V 0 bases short and J 4 bases short, with 19 bases between. The CDR3 is made up of 17 amino acids. This CDR3 reads CASSVAPLLLGRETQYF. In DNA, the CDR3 is TGTGCCAGCAGCGTAGCCCCACTCCTTTTAGGGAGAGAGACCCAGTACTTC.

This clone came up a few times. The gene calls are TRBV27 and TRBJ1-2; 8 bases are a match to TRBD1. Losses at the gene ends were 6 bases for V and 5 bases for J; bases not matched to a gene: 5. Germline V gene sequence: CDR1 MNHEY, CDR2 SMNVEV (reference sequence). The CDR3 extends over 13 amino acids. This chain's CDR3 is CASRAGGEYGYTF. The DNA of the CDR3 is TGTGCCAGCAGGGCAGGGGGCGAGTATGGCTACACCTTC.

J is TRBJ2-2 and V is TRBV28, with 9 positions matching TRBD2. Unmatched junction bases numbered 9, after V lost 5 bases and J lost 8 bases. From germline, CDR1 is MDHEN and CDR2 SYDVKM. The CDR3 is made up of 15 amino acids. Here the CDR3 DNA reads TGTGCCAGCAGTGTAGCGGGAGACGCGGAGGGGGAGCTGTTTTTT. Translating it yields CASSVAGDAEGELFF. Full variable domain (remainder filled in from reference TRBV28 and TRBJ2-2): DVKVTQSSRYLVKRTGEKVFLECVQDMDHENMFWYRQDPGLGLRLIYFSYDVKMKEKGDIPEGYSVSREKKERFSLILESASTNQTSMYLCASSVAGDAEGELFFGEGSRLTVL.

The V gene is TRBV28, the J gene TRBJ2-7; D not certain. Per the germline V gene, CDR1 is MDHEN and CDR2 is SYDVKM. Trimming stripped 7 bases from V and 0 bases from J, with 13 bases between. The CDR3 runs to 14 residues. CDR3 sequence reads: CASTPLGSSYEQYF. The DNA of the CDR3 is TGTGCCAGCACTCCACTGGGCAGCTCCTACGAGCAGTACTTC.

Here the CDR3 DNA reads TGTGCCTGGAGTGGGAGAAATAGCAATCAGCCCCAGCATTTT. Its translation: CAWSGRNSNQPQHF. This chain uses TRBV30 with TRBJ1-5; D not resolved. CDR1 and CDR2 (germline): GTSNPN, SVGIG (reference sequence). V lost 1 base, J lost 0 bases, and 7 bases lay in between. CDR3 length: 14 residues. Looking up the rest from reference TRBV30 and TRBJ1-5 gives the full variable domain: SQTIHQWPATLVQPVGSPLSLECTVEGTSNPNLYWYRQAAGRGLQLLFYSVGIGQISSEVPQNLSASRPQDRQFILSSKKLLLSDSGFYLCAWSGRNSNQPQHFGDGTRLSIL.

The V and J genes are TRBV28 and TRBJ2-5; D possibly corresponds to TRBD1 (6 bases). The CDR3 loop spans 16 amino acids. V was trimmed by 4 bases and J by 0 bases, leaving 15 bases between them. CDR1 is MDHEN, CDR2 SYDVKM, per germline. The CDR3 DNA follows: TGTGCCAGCAGTTCGGCCACCCAGGGGTACCAAGAGACCCAGTACTTC. This sequence encodes CASSSATQGYQETQYF.

CDR3: CASSLVAGSNTEAFF. In DNA, the CDR3 is TGCGCCAGCAGCTTGGTTGCTGGCAGTAACACTGAAGCTTTCTTT. The V and J genes are TRBV5-1 and TRBJ1-1; no firm D call. Trimming stripped 0 bases from V and 2 bases from J, with 11 bases between. CDR1 SGHRS and CDR2 YFSETQ come from the germline V gene. The CDR3 is 15 residues long.

The gene calls are TRBV27 and TRBJ2-5; 8 bases map to TRBD1. With the DNA end fitting TRBJ2-7 better, the J assignment may be wrong. Germline assignment: CDR1 MNHEY and CDR2 SMNVEV (reference sequence). CDR3 length equals 17 residues. CDR3 amino acids: CASSLGPPGGVSYEQYF. DNA of the CDR3: TGTGCCAGCAGTTTAGGTCCTCCAGGGGGCGTCAGTTACGAGCAGTACTTC.

The V gene is TRBV28, the J gene TRBJ2-3, with a weak D call TRBD1 (5 bases). V was shortened by 6 bases and J by 6 bases, with 16 bases between the two germline ends. Per germline, CDR1 MDHEN and CDR2 SYDVKM. The length of the CDR3 is 14 residues. The CDR3 is CASSSQQGVDTQYF. The CDR3 DNA reads as TGTGCCAGCAGCTCCCAGCAGGGTGTTGATACGCAGTATTTT.

V usage is TRBV7-2 and J usage is TRBJ1-5, with 8 bases matching TRBD1. This CDR3 has 16 amino acids. With V trimmed by 1 base and J by 7 bases, 9 bases remained unmatched. The germline V gene encodes CDR1 SGHTA and CDR2 FQGNSA. The CDR3: CASSLVAGGAGQPQHF. The DNA for the CDR3 is TGTGCCAGCAGCTTAGTGGCAGGGGGCGCTGGACAGCCCCAGCATTTT.